This is a list of T cell receptor beta chains from one sample in a study of blood T cell repertoires in COVID-19. Here immunoSEQ multiplex PCR was the method, and the copy in TCRdb shows in-frame clones only, minus some. The sample holds about 170,000 clones, 65% to 80% seen once. Material for sequencing was PBMCs or T cells enriched from blood (not recorded which). Receptor source: a woman aged 70 to 79 in a cohort exposed to, infected with or recovered from COVID-19 (not recorded which). CDR3s include the opening cysteine and the closing phenylalanine or tryptophan. The order of the fields is V gene, J gene, CDR3 protein.

TRBV28,TRBJ2-5,CATNGINDRPETQYF
TRBV20-1,TRBJ2-5,CSASGRGGETQYF
TRBV19,TRBJ1-2,CASSFLQGYYTF
TRBV19,TRBJ1-5,CASRTLGTGNQPQHF
TRBV12-3/TRBV12-4,TRBJ1-1,CASRRTGLEAFF
TRBV4-2,TRBJ2-3,CASSQLQGRGTDTQYF
TRBV14,TRBJ2-5,CASSHFDRHQETQYF
TRBV2,TRBJ2-1,CASSETAGGSYNEQFF
TRBV11-2,TRBJ1-4,CASSPGTGGSEKLFF
TRBV5-1,TRBJ2-2,CASSVRENTGELFF
TRBV3-1/TRBV3-2,TRBJ1-1,CASSHPGTGGEAFF
TRBV6-2/TRBV6-3,TRBJ2-5,CASSTPRTSGIETQYF
TRBV24-1,TRBJ1-4,CATSARTGDVEKLFF
TRBV6-6,TRBJ2-7,CASSGTTGSYEQYF
TRBV11-3,TRBJ2-7,CASSYGGAGSYEQYF
TRBV5-5,TRBJ2-4,CASSLAGSYIQYF
TRBV5-4,TRBJ1-2,CASSKGTALLNYGYTF
TRBV18,TRBJ2-4,CASSPPSSEGKNIQYF